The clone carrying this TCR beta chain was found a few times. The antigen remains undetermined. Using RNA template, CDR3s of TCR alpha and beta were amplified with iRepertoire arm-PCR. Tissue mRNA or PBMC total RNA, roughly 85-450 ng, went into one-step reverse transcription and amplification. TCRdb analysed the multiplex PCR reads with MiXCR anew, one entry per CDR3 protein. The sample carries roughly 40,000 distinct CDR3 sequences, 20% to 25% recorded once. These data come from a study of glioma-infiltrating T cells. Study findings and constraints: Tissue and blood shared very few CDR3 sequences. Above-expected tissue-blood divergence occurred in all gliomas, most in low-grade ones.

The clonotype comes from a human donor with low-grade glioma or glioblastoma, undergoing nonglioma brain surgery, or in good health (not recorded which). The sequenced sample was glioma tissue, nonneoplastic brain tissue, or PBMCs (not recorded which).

The DNA for the CDR3 is TGCGCCAGCAGCCAAGATCACCCAGGGACGAACACTGAAGCTTTCTTT. Encoded protein: CASSQDHPGTNTEAFF. J is TRBJ1-1 and V is TRBV4-1; the D gene is possibly TRBD1 (5 bases). Germline values: CDR1 MGHRA, CDR2 YSYEKL. The CDR3 sequence is 16 residues long. V lost 0 bases, J lost 1 base, and 12 bases lay in between.